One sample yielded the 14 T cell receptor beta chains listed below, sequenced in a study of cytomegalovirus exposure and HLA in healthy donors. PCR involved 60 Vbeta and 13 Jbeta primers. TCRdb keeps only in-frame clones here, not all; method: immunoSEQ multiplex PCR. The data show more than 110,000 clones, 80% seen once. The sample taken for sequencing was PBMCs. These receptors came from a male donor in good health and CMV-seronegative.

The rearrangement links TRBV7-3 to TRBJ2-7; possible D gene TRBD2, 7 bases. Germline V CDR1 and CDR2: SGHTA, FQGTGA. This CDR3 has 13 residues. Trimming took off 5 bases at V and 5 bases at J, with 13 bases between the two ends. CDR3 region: CASSRGGEDEQYF. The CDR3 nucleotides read TGTGCCAGCAGCCGAGGGGGGGAGGACGAGCAGTACTTC.

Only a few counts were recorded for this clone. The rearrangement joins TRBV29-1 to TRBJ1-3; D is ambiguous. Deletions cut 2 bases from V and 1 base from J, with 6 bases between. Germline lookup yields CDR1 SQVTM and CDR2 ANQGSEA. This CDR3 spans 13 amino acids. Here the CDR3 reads CSVERGSGNTIYF. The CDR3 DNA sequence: TGCAGCGTTGAACGGGGATCTGGAAACACCATATATTTT. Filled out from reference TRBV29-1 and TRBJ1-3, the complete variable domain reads SAVISQKPSRDICQRGTSLTIQCQVDSQVTMMFWYRQQPGQSLTLIATANQGSEATYESGFVIDKFPISRPNLTFSTLTVSNMSPEDSSIYLCSVERGSGNTIYFGEGSWLTVV.

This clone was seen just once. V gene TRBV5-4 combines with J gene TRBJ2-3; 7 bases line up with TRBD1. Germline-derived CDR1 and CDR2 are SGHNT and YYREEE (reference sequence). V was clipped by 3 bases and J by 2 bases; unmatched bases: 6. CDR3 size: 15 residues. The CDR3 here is CASSSGQPFTDTQYF. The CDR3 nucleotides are TGTGCCAGCAGCTCGGGACAGCCCTTCACAGATACGCAGTATTTT.

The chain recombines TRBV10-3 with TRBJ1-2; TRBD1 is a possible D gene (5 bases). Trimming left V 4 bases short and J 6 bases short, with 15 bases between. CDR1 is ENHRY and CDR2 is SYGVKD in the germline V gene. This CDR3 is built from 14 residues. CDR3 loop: CAISARGDGDGYTF. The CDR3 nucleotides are TGTGCCATCAGTGCAAGGGGTGATGGTGATGGCTACACCTTC.

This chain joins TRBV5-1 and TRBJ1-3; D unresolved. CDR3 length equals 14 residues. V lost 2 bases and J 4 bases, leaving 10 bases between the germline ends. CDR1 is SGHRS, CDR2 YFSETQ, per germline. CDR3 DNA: TGCGCCAGCAGCTTCACCGGGGTAGGAAACACCATATATTTT. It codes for CASSFTGVGNTIYF.

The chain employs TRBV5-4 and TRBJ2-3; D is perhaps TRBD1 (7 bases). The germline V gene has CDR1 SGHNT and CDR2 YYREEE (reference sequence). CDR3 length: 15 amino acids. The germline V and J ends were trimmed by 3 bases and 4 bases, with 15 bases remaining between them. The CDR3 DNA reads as TGTGCCAGCAGCTACTCAGGGGGGCCAGCAGATACGCAGTATTTT. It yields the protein CASSYSGGPADTQYF.

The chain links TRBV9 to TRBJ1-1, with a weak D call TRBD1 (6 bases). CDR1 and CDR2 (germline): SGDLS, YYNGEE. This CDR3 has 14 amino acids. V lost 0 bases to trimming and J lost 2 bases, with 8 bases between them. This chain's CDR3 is CASSVEGTNTEAFF. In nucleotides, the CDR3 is TGTGCCAGCAGCGTAGAAGGGACAAACACTGAAGCTTTCTTT.

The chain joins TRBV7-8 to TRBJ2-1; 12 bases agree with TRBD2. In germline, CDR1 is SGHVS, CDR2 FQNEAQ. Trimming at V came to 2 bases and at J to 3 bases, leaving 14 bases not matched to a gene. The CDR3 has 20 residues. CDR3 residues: CASSLTELAGGPSHYNEQFF. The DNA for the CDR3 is TGTGCCAGCAGCTTAACGGAACTAGCGGGGGGACCATCCCACTACAATGAGCAGTTCTTC. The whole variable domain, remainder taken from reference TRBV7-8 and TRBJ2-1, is GAGVSQSPRYKVAKRGQDVALRCDPISGHVSLFWYQQALGQGPEFLTYFQNEAQLDKSGLPSDRFFAERPEGSVSTLKIQRTQQEDSAVYLCASSLTELAGGPSHYNEQFFGPGTRLTVL.

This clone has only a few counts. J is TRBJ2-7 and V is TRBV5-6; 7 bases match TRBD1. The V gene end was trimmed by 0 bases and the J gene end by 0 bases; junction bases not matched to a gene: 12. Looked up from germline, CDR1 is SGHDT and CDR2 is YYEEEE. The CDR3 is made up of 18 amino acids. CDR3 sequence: CASSLELSPGQSSYEQYF. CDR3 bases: TGTGCCAGCAGCTTGGAATTGTCGCCGGGACAGAGCTCCTACGAGCAGTACTTC.

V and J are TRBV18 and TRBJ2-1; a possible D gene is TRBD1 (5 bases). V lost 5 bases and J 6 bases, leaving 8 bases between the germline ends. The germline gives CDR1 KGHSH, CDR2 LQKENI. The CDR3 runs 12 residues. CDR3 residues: CASSRTGNEQFF. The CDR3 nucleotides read TGTGCCAGCTCAAGAACAGGCAATGAGCAGTTCTTC. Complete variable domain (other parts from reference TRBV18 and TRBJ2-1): NAGVMQNPRHLVRRRGQEARLRCSPMKGHSHVYWYRQLPEEGLKFMVYLQKENIIDESGMPKERFSAEFPKEGPSILRIQQVVRGDSAAYFCASSRTGNEQFFGPGTRLTVL.

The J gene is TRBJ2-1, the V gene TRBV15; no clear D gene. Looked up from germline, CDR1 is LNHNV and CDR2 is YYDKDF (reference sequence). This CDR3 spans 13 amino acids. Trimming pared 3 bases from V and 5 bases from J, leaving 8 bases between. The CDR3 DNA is TGTGCCACCAGCAGTTCTAGTAACAATGAGCAGTTCTTC. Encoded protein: CATSSSSNNEQFF.

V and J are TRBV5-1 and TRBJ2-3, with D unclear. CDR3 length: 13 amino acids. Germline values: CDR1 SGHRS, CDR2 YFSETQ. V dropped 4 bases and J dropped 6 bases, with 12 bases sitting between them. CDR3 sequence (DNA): TGCGCCAGCAGCCCGGTACCCTCGGATACGCAGTATTTT. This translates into CASSPVPSDTQYF.

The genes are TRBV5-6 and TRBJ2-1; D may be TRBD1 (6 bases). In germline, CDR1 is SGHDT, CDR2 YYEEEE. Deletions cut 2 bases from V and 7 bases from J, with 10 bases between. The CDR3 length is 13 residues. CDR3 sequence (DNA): TGTGCCAGCAGCTTTTCTCAGGGGAATGAGCAGTTCTTC. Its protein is CASSFSQGNEQFF.

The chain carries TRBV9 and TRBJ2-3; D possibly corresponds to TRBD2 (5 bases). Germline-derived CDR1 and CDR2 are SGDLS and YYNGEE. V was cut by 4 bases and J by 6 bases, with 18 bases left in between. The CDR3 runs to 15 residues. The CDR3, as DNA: TGTGCCAGCAGCCTGATTAACTCCCGAGGGGATACGCAGTATTTT. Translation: CASSLINSRGDTQYF.